This entry describes one TCR beta chain. Patients in Seattle were enrolled during active infection, then followed longitudinally. The data were obtained in a study of blood T cell repertoires in COVID-19. Overall study context: Acute and convalescent COVID-19 samples came from the United States, Italy and Spain. The cDNA or gDNA used as material had been derived from T cells, B-cell-depleted T cells, or PBMCs.

As handled by the study authors: How many nucleated cells were present was estimated from reference gene primer amplification. Clones were read by immunoSEQ multiplex PCR, and TCRdb kept only the in-frame ones, dropping some. V, J and clone size are those of that table, while D and trimming were read from the DNA. The sample shows about 130,000 clones, about 85% of them seen only once. The CDR3 runs 15 residues. The trim removed 4 bases at V and 6 bases at J, leaving 7 bases unmatched. Germline lookup yields CDR1 SGHRS and CDR2 YFSETQ. The source is a woman older than 75 with COVID-19, enrolled during active disease. Material for sequencing was peripheral blood. The chain is built from TRBV5-1 and TRBJ2-1; TRBD2 agrees at 10 bases. CDR3 residues: CASSVAGGPFNEQFF. The CDR3 bases are TGCGCCAGCAGCGTAGCGGGAGGCCCTTTCAATGAGCAGTTCTTC.